The 3 T cell receptor beta chains presented below share a single source sample, sequenced in a study of T cells in Graves' hyperthyroidism and ophthalmopathy (dated by TCRdb to the late 2010s). Libraries were constructed by multiplex PCR. Sequencing used an Illumina HiSeq 2000. TCR beta CDR3 regions were amplified from RNA transcripts. The TCR CDR3 was subjected to a first round of RT-PCR using the HTBI primer set and the Qiagen OneStep RT-PCR kit. TCRdb handled the public reads itself, with Q25 trimming in fastp and clone calling in MiXCR, and kept productive beta chains. Every distinct CDR3 protein forms one entry, paired with its most common genes and DNA. This sample gives roughly 700,000 distinct CDR3 sequences in total; 14% of them show up just once. The ten largest clones capture 10% to 13% of the sample. Sequenced sample: blood. The receptors were sampled from a woman between 18 and 30 years old with Graves' hyperthyroidism.

On this clonotype itself: One junction end disagrees with the germline gene, perhaps due to a read error. The chain links TRBV12-3 or TRBV12-4 to TRBJ2-7, with a weak D call TRBD1 (8 bases). The CDR3 has 15 residues. The CDR3 DNA reads as TGTGCCAGCACCCCAGGGGGCGGGAGCTCCCACGAGCAGTACTTC. It encodes CASTPGGGSSHEQYF.

This clonotype was recorded many times. CDR3: CASRTGNEQFF. CDR3 DNA sequence: TGTGCCAGCAGAACAGGGAATGAGCAGTTCTTC. The chain combines TRBV6-1 with TRBJ2-1; D possibly corresponds to TRBD1 (6 bases). This CDR3 region has 11 residues. The germline V gene has CDR1 MNHNS and CDR2 SASEGT. The V end lost 6 bases, the J end lost 7 bases, and 7 bases lay between the germline ends.

CDR3 region: CASRATGEANEKLFF. CDR3 coding DNA: TGTGCCAGCAGAGCCACAGGGGAGGCTAATGAAAAACTGTTTTTT. The rearrangement uses TRBV5-6 and TRBJ1-4; 7 positions match TRBD1. CDR3 size: 15 residues. The V gene's germline CDR1 is SGHDT and CDR2 YYEEEE. With V trimmed by 5 bases and J by 3 bases, 7 bases remained unmatched.